These T cell receptor beta chains were read from a single sample in a study of T cells in Graves' hyperthyroidism and ophthalmopathy. From the multiplex PCR reads, TCRdb called clonotypes with MiXCR, one entry per CDR3 protein. The data hold hundreds of thousands of distinct CDR3 sequences, with more than 30% observed a single time. Sequenced sample: blood. The receptors originated from a man younger than 30 with Graves' hyperthyroidism. The CDR3 runs from the conserved cysteine through the conserved F or W. Fields, in order: D gene, clone size, V gene, J gene, CDR3 length, CDR3 DNA, CDR3 protein. D genes are given only for firm matches. Clone sizes are given selectively: once, few, many, or a class where the clone is expanded.

D: .
size: few
V: TRBV12-3/TRBV12-4
J: TRBJ2-7
length: 13
DNA: TGTGCCAGCAGTTTGGCGACTGTCTACGAGCAGTACTTC
CDR3: CASSLATVYEQYF

D: .
size: once
V: TRBV29-1
J: TRBJ2-7
length: 11
DNA: TGCAGCGGGAGGGCCAACTACGAGCAGTACTTC
CDR3: CSGRANYEQYF

D: TRBD1
size: .
V: TRBV5-1
J: TRBJ2-6
length: 18
DNA: TGCGCCAGCAGCTTGGATGAGGGGGCTTACTCTGGGGCCAACGTCCTGACTTTC
CDR3: CASSLDEGAYSGANVLTF

D: TRBD1
size: .
V: TRBV10-3
J: TRBJ2-3
length: 13
DNA: TGTGCCATCAGTGGACAGGGATCGGATACGCAGTATTTT
CDR3: CAISGQGSDTQYF

D: TRBD1
size: many
V: TRBV12-3/TRBV12-4
J: TRBJ1-5
length: 15
DNA: TGTGCCAGCAGTTTAATCAGGGACAGGGGTCAGCCCCAGCATTTT
CDR3: CASSLIRDRGQPQHF

D: .
size: many
V: TRBV29-1
J: TRBJ1-4
length: 13
DNA: TGCAGCGTTGGGGGTGCAACTAATGAAAAACTGTTTTTT
CDR3: CSVGGATNEKLFF

D: TRBD1
size: many
V: TRBV2
J: TRBJ1-6
length: 15
DNA: TGTGCCAGCAGTGAGGGGACAGGGGGCACCTCACCCCTCCACTTT
CDR3: CASSEGTGGTSPLHF

D: TRBD2
size: .
V: TRBV4-1
J: TRBJ2-7
length: 17
DNA: TGCGCCAGCAGCCAAGGTCACAGCGGGAGGGCAAATAGCGAGCAGTACTTC
CDR3: CASSQGHSGRANSEQYF

D: .
size: many
V: TRBV2
J: TRBJ1-5
length: 14
DNA: TGTGCCAGCAGTGTGAGCAGGGACAATCAGCCCCAGCATTTT
CDR3: CASSVSRDNQPQHF

D: .
size: .
V: TRBV9
J: TRBJ2-2
length: 18
DNA: TGTGCCAGCAGCGTAGGCCCCGGACTCGACGCGAACACCGGGGAGCTGTTTTTT
CDR3: CASSVGPGLDANTGELFF

D: TRBD1
size: many
V: TRBV20-1
J: TRBJ1-4
length: 14
DNA: TGCAGTGCTAGGATGACAGGGGGGCTTGAAAAACTGTTTTTT
CDR3: CSARMTGGLEKLFF

D: .
size: many
V: TRBV10-3
J: TRBJ2-7
length: 15
DNA: TGTGCCATCAGTGAGTTGGCGGGAAGCTCCTACGAGCAGTACTTC
CDR3: CAISELAGSSYEQYF

D: .
size: many
V: TRBV10-3
J: TRBJ2-2
length: 12
DNA: TGTGCCACCCGAGCGAACACCGGGGAGCTGTTTTTT
CDR3: CATRANTGELFF

D: .
size: .
V: TRBV6-1
J: TRBJ1-5
length: 13
DNA: TGTGCCACCTCGGGGGGGTCAGGTCAGCCCCAGCATTTT
CDR3: CATSGGSGQPQHF

D: .
size: many
V: TRBV9
J: TRBJ2-7
length: 15
DNA: TGTGCCAGCAGCGCAAGTGTCGGGCGGGGCTACGAGCAGTACTTC
CDR3: CASSASVGRGYEQYF

D: .
size: .
V: TRBV7-3
J: TRBJ2-2
length: 17
DNA: TGTGCCAGTAGTTTCGCCAGGGGCTTCGCGAACACCGGGGAGCTGTTTTTT
CDR3: CASSFARGFANTGELFF

D: .
size: once
V: TRBV25-1
J: TRBJ1-1
length: 12
DNA: TGTGCCGGCAGTTATGGCAGCACTGAAGCTTTCTTT
CDR3: CAGSYGSTEAFF

D: .
size: .
V: TRBV25-1
J: TRBJ1-1
length: 14
DNA: TGTGCCAGCAGCTCTGGGGACAAGAGCACTGAAGCTTTCTTT
CDR3: CASSSGDKSTEAFF

D: .
size: .
V: TRBV7-9
J: TRBJ1-1
length: 14
DNA: TGTGCCAGCTTCCAAGGAAGGGGGAACACTGAGGCTTTCTTT
CDR3: CASFQGRGNTEAFF

D: .
size: once
V: TRBV29-1
J: TRBJ1-2
length: 11
DNA: TGCAGCGTTGAGGGGACTAGCGGCTACACCTTC
CDR3: CSVEGTSGYTF

D: TRBD1
size: .
V: TRBV10-3
J: TRBJ1-2
length: 15
DNA: TGTGCCAGCAGGGCTCGGGACAGGGTAGAGGATGGCTACACCTTC
CDR3: CASRARDRVEDGYTF

D: .
size: few
V: TRBV19
J: TRBJ1-1
length: 13
DNA: TGTGCCAGTAGTATCGACTGGGGGACTGAAGCTTTCTTT
CDR3: CASSIDWGTEAFF

D: .
size: many
V: TRBV2
J: TRBJ1-1
length: 13
DNA: TGTGCCAGCAGTGTCGAAGTGAACACTGAAGCTTTCTTT
CDR3: CASSVEVNTEAFF

D: .
size: .
V: TRBV10-2
J: TRBJ1-5
length: 14
DNA: TGTGCCAGCAGGCCAGGGACTAGCAATCAGCCCCAGCATTTT
CDR3: CASRPGTSNQPQHF